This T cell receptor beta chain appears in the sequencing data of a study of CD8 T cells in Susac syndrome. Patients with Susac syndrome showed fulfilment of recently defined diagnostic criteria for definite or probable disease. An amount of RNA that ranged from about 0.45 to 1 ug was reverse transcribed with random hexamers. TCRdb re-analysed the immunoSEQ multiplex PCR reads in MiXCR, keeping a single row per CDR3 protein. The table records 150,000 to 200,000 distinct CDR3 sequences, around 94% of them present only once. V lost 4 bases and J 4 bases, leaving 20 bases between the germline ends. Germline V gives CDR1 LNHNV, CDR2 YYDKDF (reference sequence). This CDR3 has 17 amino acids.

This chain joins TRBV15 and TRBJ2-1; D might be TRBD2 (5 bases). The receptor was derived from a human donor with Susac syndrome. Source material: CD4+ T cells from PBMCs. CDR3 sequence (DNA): TGTGCCACCAGCACCAACGCCGGGCCAACGGGGTACAATGAGCAGTTCTTC. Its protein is CATSTNAGPTGYNEQFF.